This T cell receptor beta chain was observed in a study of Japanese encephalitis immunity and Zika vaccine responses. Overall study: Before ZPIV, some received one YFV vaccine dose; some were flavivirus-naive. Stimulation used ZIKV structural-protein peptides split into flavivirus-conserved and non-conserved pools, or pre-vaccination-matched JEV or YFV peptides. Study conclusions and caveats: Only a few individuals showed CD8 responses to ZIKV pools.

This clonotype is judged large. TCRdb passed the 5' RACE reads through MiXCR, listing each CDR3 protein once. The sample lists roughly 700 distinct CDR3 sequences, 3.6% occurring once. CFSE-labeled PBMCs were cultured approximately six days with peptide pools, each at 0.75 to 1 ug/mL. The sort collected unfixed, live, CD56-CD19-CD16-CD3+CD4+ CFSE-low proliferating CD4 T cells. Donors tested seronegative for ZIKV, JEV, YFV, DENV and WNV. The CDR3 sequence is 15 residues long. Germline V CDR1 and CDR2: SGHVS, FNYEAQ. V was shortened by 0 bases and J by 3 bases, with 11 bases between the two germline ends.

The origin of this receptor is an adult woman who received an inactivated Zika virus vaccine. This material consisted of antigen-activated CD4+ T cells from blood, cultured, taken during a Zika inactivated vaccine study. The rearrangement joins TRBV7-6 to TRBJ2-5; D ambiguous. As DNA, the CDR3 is TGTGCCAGCAGCTTAGCGCCGCAGTCGGAAGAGACCCAGTACTTC. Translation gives CASSLAPQSEETQYF.